This passage covers 7 T cell receptor beta chains from one sample sequenced in a study of T cell responses to AZD1222 COVID-19 vaccine. Data came from immunoSEQ multiplex PCR; TCRdb stores just in-frame clones and leaves some out. The sample gives over 110,000 clones, roughly 93% of which show up once; around 10% is in the top ten. Sequenced here: peripheral blood, sampled 28 days after the second AZD1222 dose. These receptors were collected from an adult who received the AZD1222 COVID-19 vaccine.

This sequence joins TRBV10-3 and TRBJ2-7; 7 nucleotides match TRBD1. Germline V CDR1 and CDR2: ENHRY, SYGVKD. The CDR3 is 15 amino acids. The junction had 3 bases not matched to a gene; V was cut back by 0 bases and J by 1 base. The CDR3 protein is CAISESRDSSYEQYV. In nucleotides, the CDR3 is TGTGCCATCAGTGAGTCCCGGGACAGTTCCTACGAGCAGTACGTC.

This clone was recorded a few times. This chain links TRBV9 with TRBJ1-1; unclear D gene. This CDR3 region has 15 residues. The V gene lost 0 bases and the J gene lost 0 bases, with 9 bases spanning the gap. Germline CDR1 is SGDLS and CDR2 is YYNGEE. The CDR3: CASSVAGSLNTEAFF. The CDR3 DNA reads as TGTGCCAGCAGCGTAGCGGGGTCCCTGAACACTGAAGCTTTCTTT.

This sequence joins TRBV6-1 and TRBJ1-5; the match to TRBD1 covers 9 bases. Germline CDR1 MNHNS, CDR2 SASEGT. This CDR3 is built from 13 residues. Trimming cost V 9 bases and J 7 bases; bases outside gene matches: 7. The CDR3 region is CASGTGNDQPQHF. CDR3 bases: TGTGCCAGTGGGACAGGGAATGACCAGCCCCAGCATTTT.

The genes are TRBV5-1 and TRBJ1-1; D is possibly TRBD1 (6 bases). The CDR3 has 14 amino acids. V was pared by 1 base and J by 3 bases, with 10 bases between. The germline V gene has CDR1 SGHRS and CDR2 YFSETQ. The CDR3: CASSLMKGDTEAFF. In DNA, the CDR3 is TGCGCCAGCAGCTTGATGAAGGGGGACACTGAAGCTTTCTTT. The whole variable domain, remainder taken from reference TRBV5-1 and TRBJ1-1, is KAGVTQTPRYLIKTRGQQVTLSCSPISGHRSVSWYQQTPGQGLQFLFEYFSETQRNKGNFPGRFSGRQFSNSRSEMNVSTLELGDSALYLCASSLMKGDTEAFFGQGTRLTVV.

This clone appeared once. The chain employs TRBV4-2 and TRBJ1-4; perhaps TRBD1 as D (5 bases). Trimming shortened V by 0 bases and J by 0 bases, and 8 bases separated the two germline ends. The CDR3 sequence is 16 residues long. Germline assignment: CDR1 LGHNA and CDR2 YNFKEQ. CDR3 amino acids: CASSQEIQATNEKLFF. The CDR3 DNA reads as TGTGCCAGCAGCCAAGAGATACAGGCAACTAATGAAAAACTGTTTTTT.

V gene TRBV28 combines with J gene TRBJ1-1; D not certain. V lost 6 bases and J 4 bases, leaving 12 bases between the germline ends. The CDR3 spans 13 residues. CDR1 MDHEN and CDR2 SYDVKM come from the germline V gene. DNA for the CDR3: TGTGCCAGCAGAAGATCCGGAGGCACTGAAGCTTTCTTT. Translating it yields CASRRSGGTEAFF.

The V gene is TRBV3-1 (or the pseudogene TRBV3-2), the J gene TRBJ2-5; 9 nucleotides line up with TRBD2. V lost 1 base, J lost 4 bases, and 4 bases stayed unmatched. The CDR3 is 15 residues long. Germline CDR1 reads LGHDT; CDR2 reads YNNKEL (reference sequence). The CDR3 DNA sequence: TGTGCCAGCAGCCAAGGAGCGGGGGGAGGAGAGACCCAGTACTTC. Translation: CASSQGAGGGETQYF.